This T cell receptor (beta chain) was captured in a study of blood T cell repertoires in COVID-19. Turning to the study itself: Samples representing acute and convalescent COVID-19 were sourced from the United States, Italy and Spain. PBMCs, B-cell-depleted T cells, or T cells were the source of the cDNA or gDNA that made up the material.

This CDR3 contains 16 residues. Germline CDR1 and CDR2: MGHRA and YSYEKL. V was trimmed by 4 bases and J by 4 bases, leaving 19 bases between them. Authors' processing steps: Reference gene primer amplification in the assay estimated nucleated cell counts. Assay: immunoSEQ multiplex PCR; the TCRdb copy retains only in-frame clones and omits some. V and J calls and clone size are copied from that table; D and trimming were computed from the DNA. Of about 140,000 clones in the sample, around 89% were seen once. Input material: peripheral blood. V and J are TRBV4-1 and TRBJ1-1; D might be TRBD1 (6 bases). This sequence was found in a woman aged 80 or older with acute or convalescent COVID-19. The CDR3 DNA sequence: TGCGCCAGCAGCCCTAGGCCGGGACAACGGGGCACTGAAGCTTTCTTT. It yields the protein CASSPRPGQRGTEAFF.